A selection of T cell receptor beta chains follows, all from one sample in a study of identical twins. TCRdb reanalysed the 5' RACE reads using MiXCR and keeps one entry per CDR3 protein. The sample consists of approximately 500,000 distinct CDR3 sequences, approximately 25% of them appearing once. These data were also reused for a study on T cells expressing NK-cell markers.

The sample was CD4+ T cells sorted from blood. These receptors were collected from a woman aged 18-29 years in good health. Each CDR3 is given with its conserved first and last residue. A D gene is named only where the DNA matches it firmly. Size is stated for part of the rows, as once, few or many counts, or as a class when the clone is expanded.

TRBV4-3	TRBD2	-	TRBJ2-3	CASSQAAGAGTQYF	TGCGCCAGCAGCCAAGCCGCGGGAGCGGGTACGCAGTATTTT
TRBV6-1	-	-	TRBJ2-1	CASSPLNVVRNEQFF	TGTGCCAGCAGTCCACTCAACGTGGTAAGGAATGAGCAGTTCTTC
TRBV20-1	-	-	TRBJ2-3	CSASTIAALTNTQCF	TGCAGTGCCTCAACCATAGCGGCCCTCACAAATACGCAGTGTTTT
TRBV20-1	-	few	TRBJ2-2	CSATRGSTGELFF	TGCAGTGCAACAAGGGGAAGCACCGGGGAGCTGTTTTTT
TRBV7-2	TRBD1	few	TRBJ2-5	CASSPPGTGETQYF	TGTGCCAGCAGCCCCCCCGGGACAGGGGAGACCCAGTACTTC
TRBV12-3/TRBV12-4	-	-	TRBJ2-1	CASRPDDYNEQFF	TGTGCCAGCCGACCTGACGATTACAATGAGCAGTTCTTC
TRBV20-1	TRBD2	-	TRBJ2-2	CSAREGSGSDTGELFF	TGCAGTGCTAGAGAGGGGAGCGGGAGCGACACCGGGGAGCTGTTTTTT
TRBV7-9	-	few	TRBJ1-1	CASSPRTATMNTEAFF	TGTGCCAGCAGCCCGAGGACAGCTACTATGAACACTGAAGCTTTCTTT
TRBV3-1	TRBD2	-	TRBJ2-7	CASSQDTGRREGRRLYEQYF	TGTGCCAGCAGCCAAGATACGGGTAGGCGGGAGGGCCGTCGACTCTACGAGCAGTACTTC
TRBV10-3	-	-	TRBJ2-5	CAISGAPGTQYF	TGTGCCATCAGTGGGGCCCCGGGGACCCAGTACTTC
TRBV20-1	-	-	TRBJ2-3	CSALSPADTQYF	TGCAGTGCTCTCTCCCCCGCAGATACGCAGTATTTT
TRBV20-1	TRBD1	few	TRBJ2-7	CSAREPLPGQGVEQYF	TGCAGTGCTAGAGAACCACTTCCGGGACAGGGAGTCGAGCAGTACTTC
TRBV5-1	-	-	TRBJ2-5	CASSLVSTEKETQYF	TGCGCCAGCAGCTTGGTATCTACGGAGAAAGAGACCCAGTACTTC
TRBV4-2	-	few	TRBJ2-3	CASSQDSARGTDTQYF	TGTGCCAGCAGCCAAGACTCCGCCCGGGGCACGGATACGCAGTATTTT
TRBV7-4	TRBD2	-	TRBJ2-7	CAISPRGSGGGLLPEQYF	TGTGCCATCAGTCCCCGAGGGAGCGGGGGGGGCCTTCTCCCCGAGCAGTACTTC
TRBV2	TRBD2	few	TRBJ2-7	CASSEAGTSRYEQYF	TGTGCCAGCAGTGAAGCAGGGACTAGCCGGTACGAGCAGTACTTC
TRBV29-1	TRBD2	few	TRBJ2-3	CSVEASGRALTQYF	TGCAGCGTTGAGGCTAGCGGGAGGGCGCTTACGCAGTATTTT
TRBV5-5	-	-	TRBJ2-2	CASSLSGTANGELFF	TGTGCCAGCAGCTTGTCGGGGACCGCGAACGGGGAGCTGTTTTTT
TRBV14	-	-	TRBJ2-1	CASSQSWGEQFF	TGTGCCAGCAGCCAAAGCTGGGGGGAGCAGTTCTTC
TRBV5-1	-	few	TRBJ2-3	CASSLSEPTDTQYF	TGCGCCAGCAGCTTGTCGGAACCCACAGATACGCAGTATTTT
TRBV7-9	-	few	TRBJ1-1	CASSLEVGVEAFF	TGTGCCAGCAGCTTAGAGGTAGGGGTTGAAGCTTTCTTT
TRBV11-2	-	-	TRBJ2-1	CASSSGQGPGLAYNEQFF	TGTGCCAGCAGCTCCGGACAGGGACCGGGACTAGCCTACAATGAGCAGTTCTTC
TRBV5-1	TRBD1	-	TRBJ2-3	CASSQGTGGTDTQYF	TGCGCCAGCAGCCAAGGGACAGGGGGCACAGATACGCAGTATTTT
TRBV6-1	-	few	TRBJ1-1	CASSPHGQGRGTEAFF	TGTGCCAGCAGTCCCCACGGGCAGGGTCGTGGGACTGAAGCTTTCTTT
TRBV7-6	-	-	TRBJ2-3	CASSLIGQGRTDTQYF	TGTGCCAGCAGCTTAATCGGGCAGGGAAGGACGGATACGCAGTATTTT
TRBV29-1	-	few	TRBJ1-2	CSVEKMGWETF	TGCAGCGTTGAAAAAATGGGTTGGGAGACCTTC
TRBV20-1	-	few	TRBJ2-4	CSALEGGNIQYF	TGCAGCGCCCTTGAGGGGGGGAACATTCAGTACTTC
TRBV15	-	many	TRBJ1-5	CATSREGNQPQHF	TGTGCCACCAGCAGAGAAGGGAATCAGCCCCAGCATTTT
TRBV20-1	TRBD2	-	TRBJ2-5	CSARHTLAGEETQYF	TGCAGTGCTAGACACACTCTAGCGGGGGAAGAGACCCAGTACTTC
TRBV15	TRBD1	-	TRBJ2-2	CATSRDQGQGFSGELFF	TGTGCCACCAGCAGAGATCAGGGACAGGGGTTTAGCGGGGAGCTGTTTTTT
TRBV20-1	-	-	TRBJ1-1	CSAPTEGGYTEAFF	TGCAGTGCCCCGACCGAGGGGGGATACACTGAAGCTTTCTTT
TRBV7-9	TRBD2	few	TRBJ2-1	CASTLGSGRENEQFF	TGTGCCAGCACCTTAGGGTCCGGGAGGGAGAATGAGCAGTTCTTC
TRBV12-3/TRBV12-4	-	-	TRBJ1-1	CASRTRDKNTEAFF	TGTGCCAGCAGAACCCGGGACAAAAACACTGAAGCTTTCTTT
TRBV5-5	TRBD2	-	TRBJ2-1	CASSLYGGRGGEQFF	TGTGCCAGCAGCTTATACGGGGGCCGGGGGGGTGAGCAGTTCTTC
TRBV12-3/TRBV12-4	TRBD2	few	TRBJ2-3	CASTTGTSGGKDTQYF	TGTGCCAGCACCACCGGGACTAGCGGGGGGAAAGATACGCAGTATTTT
TRBV20-1	-	-	TRBJ1-6	CSARGSLNSPLHF	TGCAGTGCTAGAGGGTCATTAAATTCACCCCTCCACTTT
TRBV5-4	-	-	TRBJ2-1	CASSLGDPQGKEQFF	TGTGCCAGCAGCTTGGGGGACCCCCAGGGAAAGGAGCAGTTCTTC
TRBV14	TRBD2	-	TRBJ2-3	CASSRRLANTDTQYF	TGTGCCAGCAGCCGGAGACTAGCGAACACAGATACGCAGTATTTT
TRBV2	TRBD1	-	TRBJ1-1	CASRRDRVNTEAFF	TGTGCCAGCAGAAGAGACAGGGTAAACACTGAAGCTTTCTTT
TRBV6-6	-	-	TRBJ2-1	CASSYVGLEQFF	TGTGCCAGCAGTTACGTTGGGCTTGAGCAGTTCTTC
TRBV20-1	-	-	TRBJ2-1	CSAITTSQSSEQFF	TGCAGTGCTATTACTACGAGTCAGAGCAGTGAGCAGTTCTTC
TRBV12-3/TRBV12-4	-	few	TRBJ2-3	CASGGGPTDTQYF	TGTGCCAGCGGGGGGGGGCCAACAGATACGCAGTATTTT
TRBV29-1	TRBD2	many	TRBJ2-7	CSVVASGGSYEQYF	TGCAGCGTTGTGGCTAGCGGGGGATCCTACGAGCAGTACTTC
TRBV4-2	-	-	TRBJ2-2	CASSPLGGETTGELFF	TGTGCCAGCAGCCCCCTCGGGGGAGAAACCACCGGGGAGCTGTTTTTT